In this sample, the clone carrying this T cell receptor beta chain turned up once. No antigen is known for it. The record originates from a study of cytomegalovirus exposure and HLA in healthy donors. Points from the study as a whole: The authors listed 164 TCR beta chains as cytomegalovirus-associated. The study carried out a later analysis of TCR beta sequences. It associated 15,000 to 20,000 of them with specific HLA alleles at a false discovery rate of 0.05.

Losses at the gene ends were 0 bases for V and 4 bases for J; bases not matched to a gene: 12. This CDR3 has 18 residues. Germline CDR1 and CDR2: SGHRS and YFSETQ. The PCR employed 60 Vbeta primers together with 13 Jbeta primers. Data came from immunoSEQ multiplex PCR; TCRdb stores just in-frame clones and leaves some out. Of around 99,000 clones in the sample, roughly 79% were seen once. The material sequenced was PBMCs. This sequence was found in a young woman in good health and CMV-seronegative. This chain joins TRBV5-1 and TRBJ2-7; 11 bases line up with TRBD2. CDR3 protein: CASSLEGSGRASVYEQYF. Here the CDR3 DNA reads TGCGCCAGCAGCTTGGAGGGTAGCGGGAGGGCCTCCGTGTACGAGCAGTACTTC. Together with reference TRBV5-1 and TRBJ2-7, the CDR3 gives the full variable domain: KAGVTQTPRYLIKTRGQQVTLSCSPISGHRSVSWYQQTPGQGLQFLFEYFSETQRNKGNFPGRFSGRQFSNSRSEMNVSTLELGDSALYLCASSLEGSGRASVYEQYFGPGTRLTVT.